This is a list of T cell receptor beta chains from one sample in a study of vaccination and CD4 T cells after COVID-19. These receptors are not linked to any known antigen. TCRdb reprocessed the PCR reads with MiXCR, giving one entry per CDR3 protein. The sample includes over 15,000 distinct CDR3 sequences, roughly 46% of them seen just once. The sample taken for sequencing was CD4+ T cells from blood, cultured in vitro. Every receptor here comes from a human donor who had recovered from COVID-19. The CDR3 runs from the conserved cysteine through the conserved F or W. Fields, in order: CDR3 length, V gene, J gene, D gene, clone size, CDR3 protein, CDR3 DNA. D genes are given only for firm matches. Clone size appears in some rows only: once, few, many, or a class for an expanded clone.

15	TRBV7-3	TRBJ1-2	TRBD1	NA	CASSPQPGTGDGYTF	TGTGCCAGCAGCCCACAACCGGGGACAGGGGATGGCTACACCTTC
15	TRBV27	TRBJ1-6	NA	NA	CASSLAGYYNSPLHF	TGTGCCAGCAGTTTAGCGGGTTACTATAATTCACCCCTCCACTTT
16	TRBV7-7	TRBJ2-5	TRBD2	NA	CASSLVGGRAGETQYF	TGTGCTAGCAGCTTAGTTGGCGGGAGGGCCGGAGAGACCCAGTACTTC
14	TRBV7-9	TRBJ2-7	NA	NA	CASSFGTYSYEQYF	TGTGCCAGCAGCTTTGGGACATATTCCTACGAGCAGTACTTC
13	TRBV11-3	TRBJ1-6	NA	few	CASSLDANSPLHF	TGTGCCAGCAGCTTAGATGCAAATTCACCCCTCCACTTT
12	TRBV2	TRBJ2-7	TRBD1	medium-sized	CASSRGQSEQYF	TGTGCCAGCAGCCGGGGACAGAGTGAGCAGTACTTC
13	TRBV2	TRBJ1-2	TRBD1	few	CASSSNPGQGYTF	TGTGCCAGCAGTTCAAACCCGGGACAGGGCTACACCTTC
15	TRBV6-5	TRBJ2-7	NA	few	CASSYSRPVLYEQYF	TGTGCCAGCAGTTACTCCCGACCGGTACTTTACGAGCAGTACTTC
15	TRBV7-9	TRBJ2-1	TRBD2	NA	CASSLEVAGYNEQFF	TGTGCCAGCAGCTTAGAAGTAGCGGGATACAATGAGCAGTTCTTC
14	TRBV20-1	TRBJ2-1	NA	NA	CSASSWRSYNEQFF	TGCAGTGCTAGCAGTTGGAGGTCCTACAATGAGCAGTTCTTC
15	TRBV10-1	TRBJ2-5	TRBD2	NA	CASSGSGRSQETQYF	TGCGCCAGCAGTGGTAGCGGGAGAAGTCAAGAGACCCAGTACTTC
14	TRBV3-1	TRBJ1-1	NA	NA	CASSQLPANTEAFF	TGTGCCAGCAGCCAACTACCAGCAAACACTGAAGCTTTCTTT
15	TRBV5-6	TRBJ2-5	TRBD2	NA	CASIEGLAILETQYF	TGTGCCAGCATCGAGGGACTAGCTATTTTAGAGACCCAGTACTTC
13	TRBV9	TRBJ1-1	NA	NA	CASSVRDDTEAFF	TGTGCCAGCAGCGTTCGGGATGACACTGAAGCTTTCTTT
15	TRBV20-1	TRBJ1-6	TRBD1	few	CSAREIGQGTSPLHF	TGCAGTGCTAGAGAAATAGGACAGGGGACCTCACCCCTCCACTTT
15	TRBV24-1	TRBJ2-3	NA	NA	CATSEGQSLTDTQYF	TGTGCCACCAGTGAAGGACAGAGCCTCACAGATACGCAGTATTTT
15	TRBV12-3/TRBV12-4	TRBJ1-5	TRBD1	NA	CASSHRGARNQPQHF	TGTGCCAGCAGTCACAGGGGGGCGCGCAATCAGCCCCAGCATTTT
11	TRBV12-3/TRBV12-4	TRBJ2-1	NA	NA	CASSTGPEQFF	TGTGCCAGCAGTACGGGGCCTGAGCAGTTCTTC
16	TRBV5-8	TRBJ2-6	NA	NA	CASSKPYISGANVLTF	TGTGCCAGCAGCAAACCATACATCTCTGGGGCCAACGTCCTGACTTTC
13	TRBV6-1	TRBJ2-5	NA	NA	CASSLGQTETQYF	TGTGCCAGCAGTCTCGGACAGACGGAGACCCAGTACTTC
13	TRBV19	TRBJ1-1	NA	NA	CASSIDDGTKAFF	TGTGCCAGTAGTATAGATGACGGAACGAAGGCTTTCTTT
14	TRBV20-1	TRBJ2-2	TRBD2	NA	CSARFLAGEGELFF	TGCAGTGCTAGGTTTCTAGCGGGAGAGGGGGAGCTGTTTTTT
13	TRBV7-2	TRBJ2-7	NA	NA	CASSLYPRDWQYF	TGTGCCAGCAGCTTATACCCACGGGACTGGCAGTACTTC
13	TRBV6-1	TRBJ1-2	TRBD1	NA	CASSRTGGHGYTF	TGTGCCAGCAGTCGGACAGGGGGCCATGGCTACACCTTC
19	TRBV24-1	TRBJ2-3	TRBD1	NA	CATSDPGQGPGEAPDTQYF	TGTGCCACCAGTGATCCGGGACAGGGACCAGGTGAGGCCCCAGATACGCAGTATTTT
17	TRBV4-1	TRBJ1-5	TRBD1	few	CASSQEVRQGGNQPQHF	TGCGCCAGCAGCCAAGAGGTTAGACAGGGGGGCAATCAGCCCCAGCATTTT
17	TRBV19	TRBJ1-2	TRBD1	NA	CASSTTGTYLGNYGYTF	TGTGCCAGTAGTACGACAGGGACCTATCTTGGTAACTATGGCTACACCTTC
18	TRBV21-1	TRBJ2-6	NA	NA	CASSGRPGTGVGANVLTF	TGTGCCAGCAGCGGCCGTCCCGGGACAGGGGTCGGGGCCAACGTCCTGACTTTC
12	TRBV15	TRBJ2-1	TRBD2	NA	CATSRESGGEIF	TGTGCCACCAGCAGAGAAAGCGGGGGCGAGATCTTC
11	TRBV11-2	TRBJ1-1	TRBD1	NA	CASSQGGYAFF	TGTGCCAGCAGCCAGGGGGGGTACGCTTTCTTT
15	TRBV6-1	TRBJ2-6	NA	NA	CASSQTYLGANVLTF	TGTGCCAGCAGTCAGACATATCTCGGGGCCAACGTCCTGACTTTC
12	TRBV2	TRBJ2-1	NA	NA	CASDDEYNEQFF	TGTGCCAGCGACGACGAATACAATGAGCAGTTCTTC
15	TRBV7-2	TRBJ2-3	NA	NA	CASSSGLGYTDTQYF	TGTGCCAGCAGCTCTGGTCTAGGTTACACAGATACGCAGTATTTT
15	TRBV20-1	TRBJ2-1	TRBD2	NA	CSASGTSGLSDEQFF	TGCAGTGCTAGCGGGACTAGCGGCCTTAGTGATGAGCAGTTCTTC
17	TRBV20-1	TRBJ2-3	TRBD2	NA	CSARDPSSGTLTDTQYF	TGCAGTGCTAGAGATCCGTCTAGCGGGACCCTCACAGATACGCAGTATTTT
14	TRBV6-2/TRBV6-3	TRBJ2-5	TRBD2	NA	CASTRGTSGETQYF	TGTGCCAGCACCCGCGGGACTAGTGGGGAGACCCAGTACTTC
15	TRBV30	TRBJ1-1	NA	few	CAWRGWAPLNTEAFF	TGTGCCTGGAGAGGATGGGCCCCCTTGAACACTGAAGCTTTCTTT
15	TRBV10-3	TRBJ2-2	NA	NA	CAISDGGGGTGELFF	TGTGCCATCAGTGATGGAGGGGGTGGAACCGGGGAGCTGTTTTTT
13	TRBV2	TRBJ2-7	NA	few	CASSGLWTDEQYF	TGTGCCAGCAGTGGGCTATGGACTGACGAGCAGTACTTC
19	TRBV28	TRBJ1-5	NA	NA	CASSYDWGRRFDSNQPQHF	TGTGCCAGCAGTTATGACTGGGGGCGTCGTTTTGATAGCAATCAGCCCCAGCATTTT
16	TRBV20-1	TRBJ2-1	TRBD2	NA	CSATRLAGEEGNEQFF	TGCAGTGCTACAAGACTAGCGGGAGAAGAGGGCAATGAGCAGTTCTTC
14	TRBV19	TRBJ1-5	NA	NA	CASSVGFKDQPQHF	TGTGCCAGTAGTGTGGGCTTTAAGGATCAGCCCCAGCATTTT
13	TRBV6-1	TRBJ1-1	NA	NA	CASSETIQGRAFF	TGTGCCAGCAGTGAAACAATACAGGGACGAGCTTTCTTT
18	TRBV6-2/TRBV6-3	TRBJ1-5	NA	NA	CASSYRLGLGDWNQPQHF	TGTGCCAGCAGTTACCGTCTTGGGTTAGGGGATTGGAATCAGCCCCAGCATTTT
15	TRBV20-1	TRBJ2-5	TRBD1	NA	CSAKLPGTGQETQYF	TGCAGTGCTAAGTTACCCGGGACAGGACAAGAGACCCAGTACTTC
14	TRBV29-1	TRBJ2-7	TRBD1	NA	CSVDLGTAIGKQYF	TGCAGCGTCGACCTTGGGACAGCTATTGGCAAGCAGTACTTC
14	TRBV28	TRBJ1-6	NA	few	CASGSTGWHSPLHF	TGTGCCAGCGGATCGACTGGGTGGCATTCACCCCTCCACTTT
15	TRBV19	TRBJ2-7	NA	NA	CASSLLGPSREEQYF	TGTGCCAGTAGTCTTCTCGGGCCCTCTAGGGAGGAGCAGTACTTC
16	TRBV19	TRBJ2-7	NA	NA	CASSIAGGTPSQEQYF	TGTGCCAGTAGTATAGCTGGCGGGACCCCCTCTCAGGAGCAGTACTTC
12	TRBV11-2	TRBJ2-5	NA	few	CASSFIRETQYF	TGTGCCAGCAGTTTCATTCGAGAGACCCAGTACTTC
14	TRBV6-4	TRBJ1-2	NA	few	CAIEEGPSHYGYTF	TGTGCCATCGAGGAGGGCCCTTCGCACTATGGCTACACCTTC
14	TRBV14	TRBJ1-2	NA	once	CASSQDYSGTAPTF	TGTGCCAGCAGCCAAGACTATAGTGGTACAGCTCCCACCTTC
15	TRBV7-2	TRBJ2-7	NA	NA	CASSPRQGSSYEQYF	TGTGCCAGCAGCCCCCGGCAGGGCAGCTCCTACGAGCAGTACTTC